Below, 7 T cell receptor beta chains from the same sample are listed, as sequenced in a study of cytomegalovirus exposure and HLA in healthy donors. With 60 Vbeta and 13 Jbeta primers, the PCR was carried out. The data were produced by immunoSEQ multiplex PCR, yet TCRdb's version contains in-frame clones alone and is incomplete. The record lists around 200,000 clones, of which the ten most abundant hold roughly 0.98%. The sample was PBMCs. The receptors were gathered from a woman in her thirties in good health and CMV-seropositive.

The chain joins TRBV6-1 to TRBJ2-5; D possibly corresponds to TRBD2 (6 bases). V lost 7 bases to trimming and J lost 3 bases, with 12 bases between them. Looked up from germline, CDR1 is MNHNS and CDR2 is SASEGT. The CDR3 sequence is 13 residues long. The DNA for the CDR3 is TGTGCCAGCAACCTAGCGTTTAAAGAGACCCAGTACTTC. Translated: CASNLAFKETQYF.

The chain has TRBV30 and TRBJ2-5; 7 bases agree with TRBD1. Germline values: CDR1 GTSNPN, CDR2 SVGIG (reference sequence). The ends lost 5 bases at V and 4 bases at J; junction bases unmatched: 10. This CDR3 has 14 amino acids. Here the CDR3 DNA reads TGTGCCTGGGCGACAGGGCACCTAGGAGAGACCCAGTACTTC. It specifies CAWATGHLGETQYF.

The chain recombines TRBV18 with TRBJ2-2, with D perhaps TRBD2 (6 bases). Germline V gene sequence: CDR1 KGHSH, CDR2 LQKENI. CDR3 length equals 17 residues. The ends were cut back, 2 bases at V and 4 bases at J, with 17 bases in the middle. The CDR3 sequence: CASSPMATGAGTGELFF. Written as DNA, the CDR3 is TGTGCCAGCTCACCAATGGCGACGGGAGCGGGCACCGGGGAGCTGTTTTTT.

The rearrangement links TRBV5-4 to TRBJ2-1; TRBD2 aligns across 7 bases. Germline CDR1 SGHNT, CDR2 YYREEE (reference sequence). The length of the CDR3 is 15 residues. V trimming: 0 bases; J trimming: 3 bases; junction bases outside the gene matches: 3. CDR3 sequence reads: CASSLDGRGYNEQFF. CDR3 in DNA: TGTGCCAGCAGCTTGGATGGGAGGGGCTACAATGAGCAGTTCTTC.

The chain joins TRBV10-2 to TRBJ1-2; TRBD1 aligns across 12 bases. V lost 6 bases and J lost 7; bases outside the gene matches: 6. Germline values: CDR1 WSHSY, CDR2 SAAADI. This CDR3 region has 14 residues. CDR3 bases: TGCGCCAGCAGCCCGGGACAGGGGGCGGGTGGCTACACCTTC. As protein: CASSPGQGAGGYTF.

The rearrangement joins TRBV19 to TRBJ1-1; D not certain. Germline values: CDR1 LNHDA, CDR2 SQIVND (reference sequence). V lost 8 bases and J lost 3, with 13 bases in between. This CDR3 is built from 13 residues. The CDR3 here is CASPGEGDTEAFF. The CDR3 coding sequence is TGTGCCAGTCCCGGGGAGGGCGACACTGAAGCTTTCTTT. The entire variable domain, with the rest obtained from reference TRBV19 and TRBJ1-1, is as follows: DGGITQSPKYLFRKEGQNVTLSCEQNLNHDAMYWYRQDPGQGLRLIYYSQIVNDFQKGDIAEGYSVSREKKESFPLTVTSAQKNPTAFYLCASPGEGDTEAFFGQGTRLTVV.

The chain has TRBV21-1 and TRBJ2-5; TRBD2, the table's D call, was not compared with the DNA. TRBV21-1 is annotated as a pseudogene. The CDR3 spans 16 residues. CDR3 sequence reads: CASSKGVLAGQETQYF. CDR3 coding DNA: TGTGCCAGCAGCAAAGGGGTATTGGCGGGCCAAGAGACCCAGTACTTC.